What follows describes a single T cell receptor beta chain. This sample was taken from a study of PD-1 and CTLA-4 blockade in melanoma. Assay used: immunoSEQ multiplex PCR; TCRdb lists only in-frame clones, some missing. The sample includes about 28,000 clones, 85% to 90% of them seen just once. V was clipped by 6 bases and J by 3 bases, with 14 bases between them. Germline V gene lookup returns CDR1 LNHDA and CDR2 SQIVND (reference sequence). This CDR3 region has 14 residues. The sequence derives from a human donor with melanoma. Sequenced material: CD8+ T cells from peripheral blood, taken before anti-PD-1 treatment. The chain couples TRBV19 to TRBJ1-1, with D uncertain. The CDR3 protein is CASSPWQEDTEAFF. The DNA of the CDR3 is TGTGCCAGTAGCCCGTGGCAGGAGGACACTGAAGCTTTCTTT.